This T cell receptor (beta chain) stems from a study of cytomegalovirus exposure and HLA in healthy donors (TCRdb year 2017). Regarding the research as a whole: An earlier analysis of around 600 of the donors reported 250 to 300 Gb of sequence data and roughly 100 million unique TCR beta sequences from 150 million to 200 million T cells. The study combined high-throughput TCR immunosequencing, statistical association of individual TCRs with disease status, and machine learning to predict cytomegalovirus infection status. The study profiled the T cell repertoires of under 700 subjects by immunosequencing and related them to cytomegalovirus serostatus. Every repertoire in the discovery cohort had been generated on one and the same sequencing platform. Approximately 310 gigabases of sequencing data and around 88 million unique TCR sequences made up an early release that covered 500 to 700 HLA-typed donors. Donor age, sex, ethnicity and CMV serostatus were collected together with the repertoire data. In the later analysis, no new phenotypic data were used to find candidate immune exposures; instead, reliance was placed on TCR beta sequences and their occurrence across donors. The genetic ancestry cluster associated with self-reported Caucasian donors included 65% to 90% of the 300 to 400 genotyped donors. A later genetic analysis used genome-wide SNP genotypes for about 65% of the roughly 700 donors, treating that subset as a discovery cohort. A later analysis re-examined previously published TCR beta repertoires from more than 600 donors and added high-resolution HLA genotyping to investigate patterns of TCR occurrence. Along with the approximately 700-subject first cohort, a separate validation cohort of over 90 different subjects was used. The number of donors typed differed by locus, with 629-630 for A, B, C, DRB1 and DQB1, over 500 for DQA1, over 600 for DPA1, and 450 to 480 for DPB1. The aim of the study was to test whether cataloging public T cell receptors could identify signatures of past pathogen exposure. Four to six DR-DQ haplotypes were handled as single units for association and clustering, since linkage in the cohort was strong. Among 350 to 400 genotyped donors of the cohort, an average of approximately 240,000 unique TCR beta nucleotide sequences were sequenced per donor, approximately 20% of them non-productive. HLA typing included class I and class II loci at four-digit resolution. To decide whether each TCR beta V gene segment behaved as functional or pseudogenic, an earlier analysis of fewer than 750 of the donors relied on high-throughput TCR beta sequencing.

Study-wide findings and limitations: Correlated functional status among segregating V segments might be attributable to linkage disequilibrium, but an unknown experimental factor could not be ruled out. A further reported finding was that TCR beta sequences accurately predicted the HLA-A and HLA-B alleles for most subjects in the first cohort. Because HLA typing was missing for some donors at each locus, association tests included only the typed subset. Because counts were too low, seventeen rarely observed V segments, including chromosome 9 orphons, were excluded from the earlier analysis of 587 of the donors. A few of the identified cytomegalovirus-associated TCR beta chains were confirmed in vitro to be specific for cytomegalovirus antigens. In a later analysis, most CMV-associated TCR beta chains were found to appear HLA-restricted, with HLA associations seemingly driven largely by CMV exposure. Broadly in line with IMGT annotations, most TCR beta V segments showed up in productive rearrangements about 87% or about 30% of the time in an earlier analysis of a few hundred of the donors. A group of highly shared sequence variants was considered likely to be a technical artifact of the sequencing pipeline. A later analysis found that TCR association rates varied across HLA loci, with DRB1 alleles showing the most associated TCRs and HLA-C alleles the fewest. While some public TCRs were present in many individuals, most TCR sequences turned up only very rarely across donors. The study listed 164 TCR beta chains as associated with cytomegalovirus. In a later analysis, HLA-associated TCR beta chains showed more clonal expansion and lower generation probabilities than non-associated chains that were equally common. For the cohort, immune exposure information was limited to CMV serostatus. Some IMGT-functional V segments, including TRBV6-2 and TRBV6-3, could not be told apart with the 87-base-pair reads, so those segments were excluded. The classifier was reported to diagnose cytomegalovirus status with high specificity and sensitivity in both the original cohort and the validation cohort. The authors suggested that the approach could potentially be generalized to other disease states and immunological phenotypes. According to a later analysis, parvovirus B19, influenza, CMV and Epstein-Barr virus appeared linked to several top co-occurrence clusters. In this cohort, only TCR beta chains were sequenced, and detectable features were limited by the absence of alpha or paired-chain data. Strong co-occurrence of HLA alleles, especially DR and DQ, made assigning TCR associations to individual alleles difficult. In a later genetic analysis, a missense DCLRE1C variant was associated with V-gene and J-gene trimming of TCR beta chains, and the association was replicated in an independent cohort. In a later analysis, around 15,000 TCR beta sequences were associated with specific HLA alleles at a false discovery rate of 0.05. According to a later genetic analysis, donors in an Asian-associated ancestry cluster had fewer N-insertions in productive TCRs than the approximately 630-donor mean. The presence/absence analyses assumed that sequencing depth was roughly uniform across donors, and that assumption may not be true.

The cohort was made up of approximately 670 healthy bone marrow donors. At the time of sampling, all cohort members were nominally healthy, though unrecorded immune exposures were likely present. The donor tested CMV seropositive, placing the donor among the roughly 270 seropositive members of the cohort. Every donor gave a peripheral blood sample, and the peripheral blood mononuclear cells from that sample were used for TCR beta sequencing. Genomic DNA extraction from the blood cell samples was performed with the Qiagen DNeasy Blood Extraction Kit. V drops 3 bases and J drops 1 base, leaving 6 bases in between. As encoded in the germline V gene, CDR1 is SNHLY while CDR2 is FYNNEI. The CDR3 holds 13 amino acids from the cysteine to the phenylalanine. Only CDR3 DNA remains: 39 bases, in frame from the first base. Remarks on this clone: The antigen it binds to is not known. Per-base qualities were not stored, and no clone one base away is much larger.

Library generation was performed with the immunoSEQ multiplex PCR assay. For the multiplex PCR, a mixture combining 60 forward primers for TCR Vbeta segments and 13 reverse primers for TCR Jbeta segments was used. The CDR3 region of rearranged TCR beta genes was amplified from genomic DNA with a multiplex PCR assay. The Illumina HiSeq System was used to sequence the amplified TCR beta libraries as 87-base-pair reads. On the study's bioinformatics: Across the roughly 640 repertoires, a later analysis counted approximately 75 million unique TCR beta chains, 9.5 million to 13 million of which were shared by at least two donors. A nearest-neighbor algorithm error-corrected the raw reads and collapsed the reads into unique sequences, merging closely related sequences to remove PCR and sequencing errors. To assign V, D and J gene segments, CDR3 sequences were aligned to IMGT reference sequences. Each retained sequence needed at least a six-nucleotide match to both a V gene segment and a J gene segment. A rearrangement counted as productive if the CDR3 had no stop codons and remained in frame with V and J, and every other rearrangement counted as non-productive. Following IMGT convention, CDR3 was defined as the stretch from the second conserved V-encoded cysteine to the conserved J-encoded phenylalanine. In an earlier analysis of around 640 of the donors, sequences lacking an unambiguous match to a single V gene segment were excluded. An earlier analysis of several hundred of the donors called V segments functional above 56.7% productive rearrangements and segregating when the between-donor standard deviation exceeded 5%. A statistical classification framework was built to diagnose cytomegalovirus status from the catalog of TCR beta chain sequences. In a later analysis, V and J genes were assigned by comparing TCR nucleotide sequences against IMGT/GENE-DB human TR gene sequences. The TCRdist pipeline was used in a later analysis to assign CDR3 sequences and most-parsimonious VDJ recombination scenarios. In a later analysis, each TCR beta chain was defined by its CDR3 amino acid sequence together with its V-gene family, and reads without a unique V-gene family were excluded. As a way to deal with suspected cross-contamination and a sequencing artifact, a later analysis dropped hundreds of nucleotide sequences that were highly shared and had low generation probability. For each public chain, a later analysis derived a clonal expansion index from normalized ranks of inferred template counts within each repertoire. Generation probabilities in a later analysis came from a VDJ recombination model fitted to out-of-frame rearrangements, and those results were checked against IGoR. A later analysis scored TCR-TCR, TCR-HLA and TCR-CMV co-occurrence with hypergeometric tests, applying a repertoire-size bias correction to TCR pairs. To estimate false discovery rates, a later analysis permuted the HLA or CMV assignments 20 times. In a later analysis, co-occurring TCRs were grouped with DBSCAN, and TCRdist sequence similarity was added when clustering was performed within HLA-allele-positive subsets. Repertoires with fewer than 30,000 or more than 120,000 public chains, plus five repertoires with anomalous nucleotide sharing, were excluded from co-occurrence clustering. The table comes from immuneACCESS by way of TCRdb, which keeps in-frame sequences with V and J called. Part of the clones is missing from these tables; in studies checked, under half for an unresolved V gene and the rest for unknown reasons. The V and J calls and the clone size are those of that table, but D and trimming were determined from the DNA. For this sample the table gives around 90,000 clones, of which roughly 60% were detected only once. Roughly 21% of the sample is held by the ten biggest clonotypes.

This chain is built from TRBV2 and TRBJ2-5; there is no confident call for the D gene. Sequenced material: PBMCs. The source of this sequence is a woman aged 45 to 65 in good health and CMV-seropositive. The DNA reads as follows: TGTGCCAGCAGTGACCAGATCCAAGAGACCCAGTACTTC. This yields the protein CASSDQIQETQYF. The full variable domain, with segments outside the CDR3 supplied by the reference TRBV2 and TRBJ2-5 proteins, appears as EPEVTQTPSHQVTQMGQEVILRCVPISNHLYFYWYRQILGQKVEFLVSFYNNEISEKSEIFDDQFSVERPDGSNFTLKIRSTKLEDSAMYFCASSDQIQETQYFGPGTRLLVL.